Shown below are 18 T cell receptor beta chains from a single sample sequenced in a study of T cell clonality in common variable immunodeficiency. TCRdb's table, derived via immunoSEQ multiplex PCR, lists solely in-frame clones and lacks some. Altogether 35,000 to 50,000 clones were found in the sample, and no singletons occur. Specimen: peripheral blood mononuclear cells. These receptor sequences come from a person aged 18-69 years in good health.

This clone was seen many times. The read stops 3 residues short of the end of the CDR3; the missing end is completed from the germline J gene. The chain is built from TRBV18 and TRBJ1-6; 7 bases agree with TRBD1. Germline assignment: CDR1 KGHSH and CDR2 LQKENI. The V and J ends lost 8 bases and 5 bases, in that order; junction bases with no gene match: 6. The CDR3 has 14 residues. The covered CDR3 bases are TGTGCCAGCGCCCGACAGGGCAATAATTCACCC. Its translation is CASARQGNNSP. The full CDR3 is CASARQGNNSPLHF. Looking up the rest from reference TRBV18 and TRBJ1-6 gives the full variable domain: NAGVMQNPRHLVRRRGQEARLRCSPMKGHSHVYWYRQLPEEGLKFMVYLQKENIIDESGMPKERFSAEFPKEGPSILRIQQVVRGDSAAYFCASARQGNNSPLHFGNGTRLTVT.

Many counts were recorded for this clone. The read terminates 3 residues before the CDR3 end, so the remaining end is supplied by the germline J gene. The chain recombines TRBV18 with TRBJ2-1; 13 bases are shared with TRBD2. The CDR3 sequence is 15 residues long. The J segment lost 8 bases and the V segment lost 2 bases, leaving 3 bases of the junction unmatched. Germline CDR1 reads KGHSH; CDR2 reads LQKENI. The chain's CDR3 is CASSPTSGRGHEQFF. CDR3 DNA, as far as it was read: TGTGCCAGCTCACCAACTAGCGGGAGGGGGCATGAG.

The table lists this clone with many counts. The read gets to within 3 residues of the CDR3 end, and the germline J gene fills in the rest. The V call is TRBV2, the J call TRBJ2-7; the D gene is possibly TRBD1 (6 bases). The CDR3 contains 12 residues. The germline CDR1 and CDR2 sequences are SNHLY and FYNNEI. Trimming removed 10 bases at V and 2 bases at J, with 12 bases between. The part of the CDR3 DNA that was read is TGTGCCACATCAGGGGAGACCTACGAG. Translation: CATSGETYE. In full, the CDR3 reads CATSGETYEQYF. The full variable domain, completed using reference TRBV2 and TRBJ2-7, is EPEVTQTPSHQVTQMGQEVILRCVPISNHLYFYWYRQILGQKVEFLVSFYNNEISEKSEIFDDQFSVERPDGSNFTLKIRSTKLEDSAMYFCATSGETYEQYFGPGTRLTVT.

This clone was seen many times. The read halts 3 residues ahead of the CDR3 end, with the missing end drawn from the germline J gene. The chain recombines TRBV7-2 with TRBJ1-3; D not certain. Trimming took off 5 bases at V and 0 bases at J, with 11 bases between the two ends. Germline V gives CDR1 SGHTA, CDR2 FQGNSA. The CDR3 contains 15 residues. The CDR3 loop reads CASSITGGSGNTIYF. The part of the CDR3 DNA that was read is TGTGCCAGCAGCATCACGGGTGGCTCTGGAAACACC. Supplemented by reference TRBV7-2 and TRBJ1-3, the full variable domain reads GAGVSQSPSNKVTEKGKDVELRCDPISGHTALYWYRQSLGQGLEFLIYFQGNSAPDKSGLPSDRFSAERTGGSVSTLTIQRTQQEDSAVYLCASSITGGSGNTIYFGEGSWLTVV.

This clone was recorded many times. The CDR3 DNA, read in part, is TGCGCCAGCAGCTTGGAGCGGGGTGGGAATGAG. Translation gives CASSLERGGNE. The full CDR3 is CASSLERGGNEQFF. V gene TRBV5-1 combines with J gene TRBJ2-1, with TRBD2 matching 7 bases. The CDR3 goes on 3 residues after the read ends, and that part is filled in from the germline J gene. CDR3 length equals 14 residues. The J segment lost 7 bases and the V segment lost 0 bases, leaving 4 bases of the junction unmatched. Germline CDR1 SGHRS, CDR2 YFSETQ.

Ten or more counts support this clone. The missing CDR3 end, 3 residues past where the read stops, is filled in from the germline J gene. This chain connects TRBV20-1 to TRBJ1-6; no reliable D call. The germline V and J ends were trimmed by 1 base and 6 bases, with 13 bases remaining between them. The CDR3 runs to 15 residues. CDR1 and CDR2 from the germline V gene are DFQATT and SNEGSKA (reference sequence). CDR3 bases read: TGCAGTGCTAGAGGTGCGCGGGCCGTTAATTCACCC. As protein: CSARGARAVNSP. In full, the CDR3 reads CSARGARAVNSPLHF.

This clone was detected a few times. The DNA ends 3 residues before the CDR3 does, and the rest of the CDR3 is filled in from the germline J gene. The chain links TRBV30 to TRBJ1-3; a weak D match, TRBD1 (5 bases). Germline V gene data show CDR1 as GTSNPN and CDR2 as SVGIG (reference sequence). The CDR3 runs 15 residues. With 8 bases removed from V and 2 bases from J, the gap between germline ends came to 19 bases. The CDR3 sequence is CAGISGFMAGNTIYF. The DNA read from the CDR3 is TGTGCCGGAATATCAGGGTTTATGGCTGGAAACACC.

This clone came up many times. The CDR3 is cut off 3 residues early in the read; its end comes from the germline J gene. V and J are TRBV29-1 and TRBJ1-2; 8 bases fit TRBD1. The CDR3 runs 14 residues. The trim removed 2 bases at V and 3 bases at J, leaving 5 bases unmatched. CDR1 and CDR2 from the germline V gene are SQVTM and ANQGSEA. The CDR3 here is CSVESDRADYGYTF. The sequenced part of the CDR3 DNA is TGCAGCGTTGAATCGGACAGGGCCGACTATGGC.

In this sample, this clone turned up many times. The read stops 3 residues short of the end of the CDR3; the missing end is completed from the germline J gene. V gene TRBV4-1 combines with J gene TRBJ1-4; 8 bases fit TRBD1. Trimming at V came to 1 base and at J to 4 bases, leaving 5 bases not matched to a gene. The CDR3 loop spans 16 amino acids. Germline CDR1 reads MGHRA; CDR2 reads YSYEKL. The CDR3 region is CASSQGTGSGNEKLFF. The part of the CDR3 DNA that was read is TGCGCCAGCAGCCAAGGGACAGGGTCTGGTAATGAAAAA.

This clone was recorded many times. The CDR3 is cut off 3 residues early in the read; its end comes from the germline J gene. This chain links TRBV11-3 with TRBJ1-2, with a tentative D call TRBD1 (5 bases). Per the germline V gene, CDR1 is SGHNT and CDR2 is YENEEA. V lost 6 bases and J 0 bases, leaving 11 bases between the germline ends. The CDR3 runs to 14 residues. The sequenced CDR3 bases are TGTGCCAGCAGTCCCGGACACCCTAACTATGGC. It codes for CASSPGHPNYG. The whole CDR3 protein is CASSPGHPNYGYTF.

This clone showed up many times. With the read ending 3 residues before the CDR3 end, the germline J gene is used to fill in that end. The rearrangement joins TRBV30 to TRBJ1-1; 12 nucleotides match TRBD1. CDR3 length: 13 residues. The V gene's germline CDR1 is GTSNPN and CDR2 SVGIG (reference sequence). Incomplete CDR3 DNA: TGTGCCTGGAGTGTCGGGACAGGGGGCTCA. Its translation: CAWSVGTGGS. The CDR3 in its entirety is CAWSVGTGGSAFF.

This clone has ten or more counts. The CDR3 end falls 3 residues outside the read, so it is completed with the germline J gene. The chain recombines TRBV6-2 or TRBV6-3 with TRBJ1-4, with D possibly matching TRBD1 (5 bases). CDR1 is MNHEY, CDR2 SVGEGT, per germline. The CDR3 runs to 17 residues. V was clipped by 2 bases and J by 4 bases, with 17 bases between them. CDR3 region: CASSYQSGVGINEKLFF. The sequenced part of the CDR3 DNA is TGTGCCAGCAGTTACCAGTCGGGGGTCGGTATTAATGAAAAA.

This clone appeared many times. The read gets to within 3 residues of the CDR3 end, and the germline J gene fills in the rest. This rearrangement joins TRBV19 to TRBJ1-4; TRBD1 matches at 8 bases. This CDR3 spans 15 amino acids. With V trimmed by 6 bases and J by 5 bases, 8 bases remained unmatched. CDR1 and CDR2 from the germline V gene are LNHDA and SQIVND (reference sequence). CDR3 DNA (partial): TGTGCCAGTAGGGGCGGACAGGGACTAAATGAAAAA. Protein: CASRGGQGLNEK. The whole CDR3 protein is CASRGGQGLNEKLFF.

The table lists this clone with a few counts. Read sequence stops 3 residues before the CDR3 end, and the germline J gene provides the missing end. This chain connects TRBV20-1 to TRBJ2-5; D possibly corresponds to TRBD2 (5 bases). Germline V gene sequence: CDR1 DFQATT, CDR2 SNEGSKA (reference sequence). Trimming removed 6 bases from V and 6 bases from J, with 17 bases in between. CDR3 length: 13 residues. The CDR3 region is CSAGRAGNQTQYF. The CDR3 DNA, read in part, is TGCAGTGCAGGGCGGGCAGGCAATCAGACC.

In its sample, this clone was seen many times. The sequenced fragment ends 3 residues before the CDR3 boundary, so the rest is inferred from the germline J gene. The rearrangement joins TRBV20-1 to TRBJ1-2, with 8 bases fitting TRBD1. CDR1 and CDR2 (germline): DFQATT, SNEGSKA (reference sequence). The CDR3 length is 14 residues. The covered CDR3 bases are TGCAGTGCTAGAGAAATAGGACAGGGAGCCGGC. Its protein product is CSAREIGQGAG. The whole CDR3 protein is CSAREIGQGAGYTF.

This clone occurred many times. The CDR3 end is not reached by the read, which stops 3 residues before it; the germline J gene fills it in. The rearrangement joins TRBV9 to TRBJ1-2; D possibly corresponds to TRBD1 (5 bases). Trimming left V 3 bases short and J 2 bases short, with 17 bases between. Germline CDR1 reads SGDLS; CDR2 reads YYNGEE. The CDR3 is 16 residues long. The covered CDR3 bases are TGTGCCAGCAGCGCCGGTGGAGGGGCAACGAACTATGGC. Translating it yields CASSAGGGATNYG. The full CDR3 is CASSAGGGATNYGYTF.

This clone has at least ten counts. The CDR3 end falls 3 residues outside the read, so it is completed with the germline J gene. The genes are TRBV20-1 and TRBJ2-5; 9 nucleotides align to TRBD1. The CDR3 covers 16 residues. Trimming removed 4 bases from V and 4 bases from J; junction bases left unmatched: 13. Germline loops: CDR1 DFQATT, CDR2 SNEGSKA (reference sequence). The DNA read from the CDR3 is TGCAGTGCTAATGGGGTGGGGACAGGGAGTTCAGAGACC. This encodes CSANGVGTGSSET. The entire CDR3 protein is CSANGVGTGSSETQYF.

This clone was seen a few times. The CDR3 loop reads CASSPTKDSRQPQHF. The sequenced part of the CDR3 DNA is TGTGCCAGCTCACCAACCAAGGACAGCCGACAGCCC. V usage is TRBV18 and J usage is TRBJ1-5; a possible D gene is TRBD1 (6 bases). Read coverage stops 3 residues before the CDR3 terminus; the germline J gene supplies the remainder. V lost 2 bases to trimming and J lost 7 bases, with 15 bases between them. This CDR3 has 15 residues. Germline-derived CDR1 and CDR2 are KGHSH and LQKENI.